One and the same sample provided the 26 T cell receptor beta chains below, sequenced in a study of blood T cell repertoires in COVID-19. The protocol was immunoSEQ multiplex PCR, while the TCRdb copy is restricted to in-frame clones and leaves out a portion. The table records about 76,000 clones, around 91% of them present only once. Sequencing was carried out using peripheral blood. The receptors shown here come from a woman in her forties or fifties in a cohort sampled during active COVID-19.

The rearrangement joins TRBV28 to TRBJ1-1; TRBD1 matches 7 bases. CDR1 and CDR2 from the germline V gene are MDHEN and SYDVKM. This CDR3 has 15 amino acids. Trimming cost V 4 bases and J 2 bases; bases outside gene matches: 7. The CDR3 region is CASSSRRGGNTEAFF. In nucleotides, the CDR3 is TGTGCCAGCAGTTCCCGGCGAGGGGGCAACACTGAAGCTTTCTTT. Complete variable domain (other parts from reference TRBV28 and TRBJ1-1): DVKVTQSSRYLVKRTGEKVFLECVQDMDHENMFWYRQDPGLGLRLIYFSYDVKMKEKGDIPEGYSVSREKKERFSLILESASTNQTSMYLCASSSRRGGNTEAFFGQGTRLTVV.

V gene TRBV27 combines with J gene TRBJ2-2; possible D gene TRBD2, 6 bases. V was cut by 1 base and J by 5 bases, with 17 bases left in between. Germline CDR1 MNHEY, CDR2 SMNVEV (reference sequence). The CDR3 covers 17 residues. The DNA of the CDR3 is TGTGCCAGCAGTTTATTTTCCGGGAGCTCGAGGACCGGGGAGCTGTTTTTT. Protein sequence: CASSLFSGSSRTGELFF.

This clone showed up just once. V and J are TRBV28 and TRBJ1-5; D is undetermined. V was trimmed by 6 bases and J by 4 bases, leaving 22 bases between them. The CDR3 extends over 17 amino acids. In germline, CDR1 is MDHEN, CDR2 SYDVKM. This chain's CDR3 is CASSHFEVSTHNQPQHF. The CDR3 coding sequence is TGTGCCAGCAGCCACTTTGAGGTTTCGACCCATAATCAGCCCCAGCATTTT.

This chain joins TRBV18 and TRBJ1-3; D gene uncertain. V was trimmed by 3 bases and J by 1 base, leaving 16 bases between them. The CDR3 totals 17 residues. Germline V CDR1 and CDR2: KGHSH, LQKENI. CDR3 nucleotides: TGTGCCAGCTCACCCTCCGGGAAGCCAAATTCTGGAAACACCATATATTTT. It yields the protein CASSPSGKPNSGNTIYF.

V and J are TRBV5-1 and TRBJ2-4, with 7 nucleotides matching TRBD1. The trim removed 4 bases at V and 0 bases at J, leaving 7 bases unmatched. This CDR3 region has 16 residues. Germline loops: CDR1 SGHRS, CDR2 YFSETQ. In DNA, the CDR3 is TGCGCCAGCAGCCCCACAGGGGTCCTAGCCAAAAACATTCAGTACTTC. This codes for CASSPTGVLAKNIQYF. The full variable domain, with the rest looked up from reference TRBV5-1 and TRBJ2-4, is KAGVTQTPRYLIKTRGQQVTLSCSPISGHRSVSWYQQTPGQGLQFLFEYFSETQRNKGNFPGRFSGRQFSNSRSEMNVSTLELGDSALYLCASSPTGVLAKNIQYFGAGTRLSVL.

This chain connects TRBV5-1 to TRBJ1-1; D perhaps matches TRBD1 (6 bases). CDR3 length equals 15 residues. The germline gives CDR1 SGHRS, CDR2 YFSETQ. V lost 0 bases and J lost 1, with 10 bases in between. Here the CDR3 DNA reads TGCGCCAGCAGCTTGGGGGACATACGGAACACTGAAGCTTTCTTT. Protein sequence: CASSLGDIRNTEAFF. The full variable domain, its missing parts supplied by reference TRBV5-1 and TRBJ1-1, is KAGVTQTPRYLIKTRGQQVTLSCSPISGHRSVSWYQQTPGQGLQFLFEYFSETQRNKGNFPGRFSGRQFSNSRSEMNVSTLELGDSALYLCASSLGDIRNTEAFFGQGTRLTVV.

This clone was recorded only once. This chain uses TRBV7-3 with TRBJ2-5; 8 bases agree with TRBD2. Germline V gives CDR1 SGHTA, CDR2 FQGTGA. The CDR3 has 16 residues. The V segment lost 4 bases and the J segment 5 bases; nucleotides outside the gene matches: 12. The CDR3 here is CASSSSGAGAVETQYF. The CDR3, as DNA: TGTGCCAGCAGCTCTTCCGGAGCGGGGGCGGTGGAGACCCAGTACTTC.

The genes are TRBV5-1 and TRBJ2-7, with a weak D call TRBD1 (7 bases). The CDR3 consists of 15 residues. Germline values: CDR1 SGHRS, CDR2 YFSETQ. The V end was cut by 0 bases, the J end by 5 bases, with 15 bases between. The CDR3 protein is CASSLGLQGGNEQYF. The CDR3 region has the DNA TGCGCCAGCAGCTTGGGCCTCCAGGGGGGCAACGAGCAGTACTTC.

V and J are TRBV29-1 and TRBJ2-1; 8 bases map to TRBD2. This CDR3 spans 17 amino acids. Germline V gene lookup returns CDR1 SQVTM and CDR2 ANQGSEA. Germline trimming cut 3 bases from V and 4 bases from J; bases unmatched to any gene: 14. CDR3 nucleotides: TGCAGCGTTGAGGGGGGGTTAGCGGGATCGGGATACAATGAGCAGTTCTTC. It codes for CSVEGGLAGSGYNEQFF.

V usage is TRBV6-5 and J usage is TRBJ2-2; D unclear. The V gene's germline CDR1 is MNHEY and CDR2 SVGAGI. Trimming cost V 0 bases and J 5 bases, with 10 bases left between them. The CDR3 totals 15 residues. The DNA of the CDR3 is TGTGCCAGCAGTTACTCGATAGTGCCAACCGGGGAGCTGTTTTTT. Protein: CASSYSIVPTGELFF.

This clone was counted once. The chain uses TRBV2 and TRBJ1-2; perhaps TRBD1 as D (6 bases). Trimming removed 6 bases from V and 5 bases from J, with 19 bases in between. Germline V lookup: CDR1 SNHLY, CDR2 FYNNEI. The CDR3 loop spans 15 amino acids. CDR3 protein: CASSDASTGKYGYTF. The CDR3 DNA reads as TGTGCCAGCAGCGATGCTTCAACAGGGAAATATGGCTACACCTTC.

V and J are TRBV29-1 and TRBJ2-5, with 8 bases matching TRBD1. V gave up 0 bases and J gave up 5 bases; unmatched junction bases: 11. CDR3 length equals 16 residues. Germline-derived CDR1 and CDR2 are SQVTM and ANQGSEA. The CDR3 nucleotides are TGCAGCGTTGAAGATCAAGGCAGGGGGCAGTGGGAGACCCAGTACTTC. Its protein product is CSVEDQGRGQWETQYF.

This chain joins TRBV9 and TRBJ2-3; 16 bases are a match to TRBD2. The length of the CDR3 is 20 residues. Per the germline V gene, CDR1 is SGDLS and CDR2 is YYNGEE. Trimming removed 4 bases from V and 5 bases from J; junction bases left unmatched: 16. The CDR3 nucleotides read TGTGCCAGCAGCTCCCGAGCAGGGGGACTAGCGGGAGGGATGGGAGATACGCAGTATTTT. Translating it yields CASSSRAGGLAGGMGDTQYF.

V usage is TRBV28 and J usage is TRBJ2-5, with 13 bases identical to TRBD2. Per the germline V gene, CDR1 is MDHEN and CDR2 is SYDVKM. The junction had 4 bases not matched to a gene; V was cut back by 4 bases and J by 5 bases. The CDR3 is 15 amino acids. CDR3 sequence reads: CASSSGLAGRETQYF. Here the CDR3 DNA reads TGTGCCAGCAGTTCGGGACTAGCGGGAAGGGAGACCCAGTACTTC.

This sequence joins TRBV7-8 and TRBJ1-3; possibly TRBD1 for D (5 bases). The germline CDR1 and CDR2 sequences are SGHVS and FQNEAQ. CDR3 length: 14 residues. Deletions cut 5 bases from V and 3 bases from J, with 11 bases between. CDR3 coding DNA: TGTGCCAGCAGCCCTCAGGGAGGTGGAAACACCATATATTTT. Translated: CASSPQGGGNTIYF.

CDR3 amino acids: CASSLLAGGHPYEQYF. CDR3 in DNA: TGTGCCAGCAGCCTCTTAGCGGGAGGGCACCCCTACGAGCAGTACTTC. V usage is TRBV5-6 and J usage is TRBJ2-7; 11 nucleotides agree with TRBD2. This CDR3 spans 16 amino acids. V lost 4 bases, J lost 2 bases, and 8 bases stayed unmatched. Germline-derived CDR1 and CDR2 are SGHDT and YYEEEE.

This CDR3 is CASSESRGPQGGRTEAFF. In DNA, the CDR3 is TGTGCCAGCAGTGAATCGCGGGGCCCGCAGGGAGGGAGGACTGAAGCTTTCTTT. The gene calls are TRBV25-1 and TRBJ1-1, with a possible D match to TRBD1 (5 bases). The V and J ends lost 1 base and 5 bases respectively, with 23 bases between them. The germline V gene encodes CDR1 MGHDK and CDR2 SYGVNS. CDR3 length equals 18 residues.

Of note for this clone: The junction shows a germline mismatch at one end, possibly a read error. The V gene is TRBV3-1 (or the pseudogene TRBV3-2), the J gene TRBJ2-1; 12 nucleotides agree with TRBD2. Germline CDR1 is LGHDT and CDR2 is YNNKEL (reference sequence). The CDR3 covers 14 residues. The CDR3 region has the DNA TGTGCCAGCAGCCATGGACTAGCGGGAAATGGGCAGTTCTTC. Its protein is CASSHGLAGNGQFF.

CDR3 bases: TGTGCCAGCTCGCTGATCGGGGGGCAAGACGAGCAGTACTTC. Its protein product is CASSLIGGQDEQYF. The chain carries TRBV28 and TRBJ2-7; a possible D gene is TRBD2 (7 bases). CDR1 and CDR2 from the germline V gene are MDHEN and SYDVKM. The CDR3 spans 14 residues. V was shortened by 8 bases and J by 5 bases, with 19 bases between the two germline ends.

The chain recombines TRBV5-1 with TRBJ2-7, with no clear D. CDR3 length: 13 residues. Deletions cut 0 bases from V and 3 bases from J, with 7 bases between. Per germline, CDR1 SGHRS and CDR2 YFSETQ. The CDR3 reads CASSLDIIYEQYF. CDR3 in DNA: TGCGCCAGCAGCTTGGACATAATCTACGAGCAGTACTTC.

The chain employs TRBV4-1 and TRBJ2-7; TRBD1 is a possible D gene (6 bases). There are 17 residues in the CDR3. Between the trimmed V and J ends, which lost 0 bases and 2 bases, there was a span of 17 bases. CDR1 is MGHRA and CDR2 is YSYEKL in the germline V gene. CDR3 protein: CASSQEGTDSLPYEQYF. DNA of the CDR3: TGCGCCAGCAGCCAAGAGGGAACGGACAGCTTACCCTACGAGCAGTACTTC.

V and J are TRBV15 and TRBJ1-2, with a possible D match to TRBD1 (6 bases). V lost 5 bases and J 7 bases, leaving 11 bases between the germline ends. The germline CDR1 and CDR2 sequences are LNHNV and YYDKDF (reference sequence). The CDR3 covers 12 residues. The CDR3 DNA follows: TGTGCCACCAGCGGGCAGGGGCTTGGCTACACCTTC. Its translation: CATSGQGLGYTF.

The V and J genes are TRBV9 and TRBJ2-7, with 8 nucleotides matching TRBD2. Germline V gene data show CDR1 as SGDLS and CDR2 as YYNGEE. The CDR3 sequence is 15 residues long. V trimming: 0 bases; J trimming: 4 bases; junction bases outside the gene matches: 6. CDR3 region: CASSVDGRAHYEQYF. Written as DNA, the CDR3 is TGTGCCAGCAGCGTAGACGGGAGGGCCCATTACGAGCAGTACTTC.

The chain combines TRBV6-5 with TRBJ2-7; 8 bases are shared with TRBD1. Germline V gives CDR1 MNHEY, CDR2 SVGAGI. V shed 9 bases, J shed 3 bases, and the junction held 7 bases outside the gene matches. CDR3 length: 13 amino acids. CDR3 amino acids: CASARDRFYEQYF. For the CDR3, the DNA is TGTGCCAGTGCCCGGGACAGGTTCTACGAGCAGTACTTC.

The chain combines TRBV19 with TRBJ2-1, with TRBD1 identical over 8 bases. This CDR3 is built from 13 residues. V lost 5 bases and J lost 9; bases outside the gene matches: 6. Germline V CDR1 and CDR2: LNHDA, SQIVND (reference sequence). DNA of the CDR3: TGTGCCAGTAGTGGGACAGGAGTGGGTGAGCAGTTCTTC. Its translation is CASSGTGVGEQFF.

A word on this clone: The same CDR3 arises from other DNA sequences in this sample as well. The chain employs TRBV15 and TRBJ2-3; no firm D call. V dropped 0 bases and J dropped 6 bases, with 25 bases sitting between them. This CDR3 spans 19 amino acids. The germline CDR1 and CDR2 sequences are LNHNV and YYDKDF (reference sequence). CDR3 amino acids: CATSRDPPPASTGWDTQYF. The CDR3 DNA reads as TGTGCCACCAGCAGAGATCCACCGCCGGCTAGTACGGGTTGGGATACGCAGTATTTT.